This T cell receptor (beta chain) was identified in a study of T cell repertoires in aging, cancer and after chemotherapy. About the study: Six age groups, ranging from 30 or younger to 70 or older, included the donors.

V was trimmed by 6 bases and J by 7 bases, leaving 22 bases between them. The CDR3 covers 17 residues. TCR beta rearrangements were amplified from peripheral blood genomic DNA. Rearranged V-D-J TRB sequences were amplified with a mixed TRB-A/B primer pool. TCRdb redid the calling of the multiplex PCR reads with MiXCR, one entry per CDR3 protein. In the table there are 5,000 to 6,500 distinct CDR3 sequences, approximately 24% of which are singletons. This sequence was found in a human donor in good health. Sequencing was carried out using blood. The chain uses TRBV12-3 or TRBV12-4 and TRBJ1-6; possibly TRBD1 for D (5 bases). Here the CDR3 reads CASSPRTGGRRNSPLHF. CDR3 nucleotide sequence: TGTGCCAGCAGCCCTAGGACGGGGGGTCGTCGGAATTCACCCCTCCACTTT.